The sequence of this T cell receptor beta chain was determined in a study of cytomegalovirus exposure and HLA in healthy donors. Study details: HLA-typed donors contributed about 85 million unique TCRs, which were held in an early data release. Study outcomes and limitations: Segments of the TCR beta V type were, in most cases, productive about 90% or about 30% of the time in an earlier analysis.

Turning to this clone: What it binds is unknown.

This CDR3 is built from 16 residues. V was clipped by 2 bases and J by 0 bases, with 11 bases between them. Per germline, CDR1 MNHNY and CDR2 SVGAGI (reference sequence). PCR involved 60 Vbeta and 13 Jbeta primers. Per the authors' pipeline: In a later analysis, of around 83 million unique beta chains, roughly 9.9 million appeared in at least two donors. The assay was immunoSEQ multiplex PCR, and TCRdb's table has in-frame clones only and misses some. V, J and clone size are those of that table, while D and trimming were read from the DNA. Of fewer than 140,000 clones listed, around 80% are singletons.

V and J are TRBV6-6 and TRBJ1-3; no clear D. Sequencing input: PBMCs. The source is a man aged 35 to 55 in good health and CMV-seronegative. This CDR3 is CASSYVGGSSGNTIYF. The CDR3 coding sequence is TGTGCCAGCAGTTACGTGGGAGGCAGCTCTGGAAACACCATATATTTT.